This TCR beta chain stems from a study of response to subunit inactivated influenza vaccine. MiXCR, applied by TCRdb to the RT-PCR reads, yields one record per CDR3 protein. The table lists approximately 230,000 distinct CDR3 sequences, roughly an eighth of them singletons, with 7.8% in the top ten. This clonotype was seen a few times. With V trimmed by 6 bases and J by 6 bases, 15 bases remained unmatched. This CDR3 is built from 17 residues. Germline loops: CDR1 MNHNS, CDR2 SASEGT. The receptor was derived from a man aged 50 to 59 who received an inactivated influenza vaccine. The chain recombines TRBV6-1 with TRBJ2-2, with TRBD2 identical over 8 bases. The sequencing used non-naive T cells sorted from PBMCs, collected less than 15 days before vaccination. Written as DNA, the CDR3 is TGTGCCAGCAGAGGACTGTTTAGGACTAGCAGGGCCGGGGAGCTGTTTTTT. Protein sequence: CASRGLFRTSRAGELFF.